These T cell receptor beta chains were read from a single sample in a study of blood T cell repertoires in COVID-19. The method was immunoSEQ multiplex PCR; TCRdb's version includes in-frame clones alone and lacks a portion of them. The table includes 99,000 or so clones, roughly 84% detected once. The material sequenced was peripheral blood. All receptors derive from a man in his 70s with active or convalescent COVID-19. Each CDR3 is given with its conserved first and last residue. A D gene is named only where the DNA matches it firmly. Size values are once, few and many counts, or a class for expanded clones, and some rows have none.

j_call | v_call | clone_size | d_call | cdr3_nt | cdr3_aa
TRBJ2-1 | TRBV29-1 | . | TRBD1 | TGCAGCGTCCGGAGCCGTGACAGGGGGTACAATGAGCAGTTCTTC | CSVRSRDRGYNEQFF
TRBJ2-6 | TRBV3-1/TRBV3-2 | . | . | TGTGCCAGCAGCCAGCCATGGGGCACTCCTGGGGCCAACGTCCTGACTTTC | CASSQPWGTPGANVLTF
TRBJ1-4 | TRBV5-1 | . | . | TGCGCCAGCAGCTTGGTTCCAAATGAAAAACTGTTTTTT | CASSLVPNEKLFF
TRBJ2-5 | TRBV5-1 | . | TRBD2 | TGCGCCAGCAGCCTGGGAGGAGGAGGCGGGGGGCAAGAGACCCAGTACTTC | CASSLGGGGGGQETQYF
TRBJ2-3 | TRBV18 | . | TRBD2 | TGTGCCAGCTCACCTTTAGCGGGGGGCCGGGTCACAGATACGCAGTATTTT | CASSPLAGGRVTDTQYF
TRBJ1-3 | TRBV18 | . | TRBD1 | TGTGCCAGCTCACCCGGACAGGCGATCTCTGGAAACACCATATATTTT | CASSPGQAISGNTIYF
TRBJ2-1 | TRBV5-6 | . | . | TGTGCCAGCAGCTTGGCTGACAATGAGCAGTTCTTC | CASSLADNEQFF
TRBJ2-7 | TRBV7-8 | . | . | TGTGCCAGCAGCTTAGGCTCAGGGCGGATCGAGCAGTACTTC | CASSLGSGRIEQYF
TRBJ1-2 | TRBV24-1 | . | TRBD1 | TGTGCCACCAGTGATTCCAGACAGGGGGCGAACGTGGATGGCTACACCTTC | CATSDSRQGANVDGYTF
TRBJ1-6 | TRBV15 | once | . | TGTGCCACCAGCAGAGAGGTGGGGCGGACTTCACCCCTCCACTTT | CATSREVGRTSPLHF
TRBJ1-2 | TRBV29-1 | . | TRBD1 | TGCAGCGTCGCCGGGACAGAGTCGTTATTCACCTTC | CSVAGTESLFTF
TRBJ2-5 | TRBV3-1/TRBV3-2 | . | . | TGTGCCAGCAGCCAAGAAATCCTCCCGGAGACCCAGTACTTC | CASSQEILPETQYF
TRBJ1-1 | TRBV28 | . | . | TGTGCCAGCAGTTCCCCCGGGCGGGGGGCGAACACTGAAGCTTTCTTT | CASSSPGRGANTEAFF
TRBJ2-7 | TRBV6-4 | . | TRBD1 | TGTGCCAGCTCGACAGGGGGGTCCTTGGACGAGCAGTACTTC | CASSTGGSLDEQYF
TRBJ1-3 | TRBV7-2 | . | . | TGTGCCAGCAGCTTGGGGGGGCTCTCTGGAAACACCATATATTTT | CASSLGGLSGNTIYF
TRBJ2-5 | TRBV11-3 | . | TRBD1 | TGTGCCAGCAGCTCAGGGGGCGCAGAGACCCAGTACTTC | CASSSGGAETQYF
TRBJ2-3 | TRBV5-1 | . | TRBD1 | TGCGCCAGCGCAAGGGGACAGGGGGTGAGACCTACAGATACGCAGTATTTT | CASARGQGVRPTDTQYF
TRBJ1-6 | TRBV5-8 | . | TRBD1 | TGTGCCAGCAGCTTGGCACAGGGGTATAATTCACCCCTCCACTTT | CASSLAQGYNSPLHF
TRBJ2-5 | TRBV29-1 | . | TRBD1 | TGCAGCGTTCTACCGGGACAGGCTCGGGGGGAGACCCAGTACTTC | CSVLPGQARGETQYF
TRBJ2-5 | TRBV12-3/TRBV12-4 | once | . | TGTGCCAGCAGTTTACGGCAAGAGACCCAGTACTTC | CASSLRQETQYF
TRBJ1-1 | TRBV6-5 | . | TRBD1 | TGTGCCAGCAGTTCCCCGGACAGGGGTGACACTGAAGCTTTCTTT | CASSSPDRGDTEAFF
TRBJ1-4 | TRBV28 | . | . | TGTGCCAGCTGTGGGGCGGCGGCTAATGAAAAACTGTTTTTT | CASCGAAANEKLFF
TRBJ2-3 | TRBV18 | . | TRBD1 | TGTGCCAGCTCAACACAGGGGGTAGGAGATACGCAGTATTTT | CASSTQGVGDTQYF
TRBJ2-1 | TRBV6-1 | . | TRBD2 | TGTGCCAGCAGTGGGCTAGCGGGCTCGTCCTACAATGAGCAGTTCTTC | CASSGLAGSSYNEQFF
TRBJ1-5 | TRBV6-2/TRBV6-3 | . | . | TGTGCCAGCAGTTACGAGTTCCAGCCCCAGCATTTT | CASSYEFQPQHF
TRBJ1-1 | TRBV3-1/TRBV3-2 | . | . | TGTGCCAGCAGCCCCGACTCGACAGCGAACACTGAAGCTTTCTTT | CASSPDSTANTEAFF
TRBJ1-5 | TRBV27 | . | . | TGTGCCAGCAGTTTGAAAGGGGATGGCAATCAGCCCCAGCATTTT | CASSLKGDGNQPQHF
TRBJ2-7 | TRBV3-1/TRBV3-2 | . | . | TGTGCCAGCAGCCAAGCCACCTACGAGCAGTACTTC | CASSQATYEQYF
TRBJ1-4 | TRBV13 | . | . | TGTGCCAGCAGCTTATCACGTCAGGGAAAACTGTTTTTT | CASSLSRQGKLFF
TRBJ2-3 | TRBV5-1 | . | . | TGCGCCAGCAGCTTTGGGGCAGATCGTAACACAGATACGCAGTATTTT | CASSFGADRNTDTQYF
TRBJ1-2 | TRBV19 | . | TRBD1 | TGTGCCAGTAGTCGGGACAGCCTTTACGGGGGTGGCTACACCTTC | CASSRDSLYGGGYTF
TRBJ1-1 | TRBV7-9 | . | . | TGTGCCAGCAGCTCCTCCCCTGGGGGAGGGAACACTGAAGCTTTCTTT | CASSSSPGGGNTEAFF
TRBJ1-4 | TRBV28 | few | . | TGTGCCAGCAGTGCCTTACAGGAGACGGAAAAACTGTTTTTT | CASSALQETEKLFF
TRBJ2-5 | TRBV7-2 | . | . | TGTGCCAGCAGCTTCCGGACAAAGCAAGAGACCCAGTACTTC | CASSFRTKQETQYF
TRBJ1-5 | TRBV19 | . | TRBD1 | TGTGCCAGTAGGCGGAACCCGACAGGGGGCGGGCAGCCCCAGCATTTT | CASRRNPTGGGQPQHF
TRBJ2-4 | TRBV3-1/TRBV3-2 | . | TRBD1 | TGTGCCAGCAGCCAAGGGCCGGGACAGGCATGTTGCCTTCAGTACTTC | CASSQGPGQACCLQYF
TRBJ1-1 | TRBV5-8 | . | . | TGTGCCAGCAGCTTGACAGTGAACACTGAAGCTTTCTTT | CASSLTVNTEAFF
TRBJ2-3 | TRBV18 | . | TRBD2 | TGTGCCAGCTCATGGGATAGCGGGCAAGATACGCAGTATTTT | CASSWDSGQDTQYF
TRBJ2-3 | TRBV7-8 | . | . | TGTGCCAGCAGCGCAACTCACACAGATACGCAGTATTTT | CASSATHTDTQYF
TRBJ1-3 | TRBV7-9 | . | . | TGTGCCAGCAGCTTAGTGGTCGGCTCTGGAAACACCATATATTTT | CASSLVVGSGNTIYF
TRBJ1-6 | TRBV10-3 | once | . | TGTGCCATCAGTGAGGAACCGACTCGGTCACCCCTCCACTTT | CAISEEPTRSPLHF
TRBJ2-3 | TRBV7-2 | . | . | TGTGCCAGCAGGGACCCCGGGGATACAGATACGCAGTATTTT | CASRDPGDTDTQYF
TRBJ1-3 | TRBV5-5 | . | TRBD1 | TGTGCCAGTTGGACAGGAACCTCTGGAAACACCATATATTTT | CASWTGTSGNTIYF
TRBJ1-4 | TRBV5-1 | . | . | TGCGCCAGCGTGAGGAATGAAAAACTGTTTTTT | CASVRNEKLFF
TRBJ2-7 | TRBV12-3/TRBV12-4 | once | . | TGTGCCAGCAGTTCCCACTACGAGCAGTACTTC | CASSSHYEQYF
TRBJ1-6 | TRBV11-1 | . | . | TGTGCCAGCAGGCCGACAGTGAATAATTCACCCCTCCACTTT | CASRPTVNNSPLHF
TRBJ2-3 | TRBV20-1 | . | TRBD2 | TGCAGTGCCCGCACAGCGGGAGGGAAGTATTTT | CSARTAGGKYF
TRBJ1-5 | TRBV19 | . | TRBD1 | TGTGCCAGTAGTATACGGACAGGGGGTAGCAATCAGCCCCAGCATTTT | CASSIRTGGSNQPQHF
TRBJ1-6 | TRBV27 | once | TRBD1 | TGTGCCAGCAGTTTAGGGACAGGGGGCGGTAATTCACCCCTCCACTTT | CASSLGTGGGNSPLHF
TRBJ1-1 | TRBV7-2 | . | TRBD1 | TGTGCCAGCAGCTCATCACAGGGGGCGCCCGGTGAAGCTTTCTTT | CASSSSQGAPGEAFF
TRBJ1-5 | TRBV2 | . | . | TGTGCCAGCAGGCGGCAGCCCCAGCATTTT | CASRRQPQHF
TRBJ2-7 | TRBV4-2 | . | . | TGTGCCAGCAGCCAAGTTTCCGGGACACCGGATTCCTACGAGCAGTACTTC | CASSQVSGTPDSYEQYF
TRBJ2-3 | TRBV7-2 | . | . | TGTGCCAGCAGTCTCTTAGCTGATACGCAGTATTTT | CASSLLADTQYF
TRBJ1-2 | TRBV2 | few | TRBD1 | TGTGCCACCAGGGGACAGATTAACTATGGCTACACCTTC | CATRGQINYGYTF
TRBJ1-2 | TRBV5-3 | . | . | TGTGCCAGAAGCCCTCGGACGGGAATCTATGGCTACACCTTC | CARSPRTGIYGYTF
TRBJ2-3 | TRBV5-1 | . | TRBD2 | TGCGCCAGCAGCCGGGACCCTAGGACTAGCGGCACAGATACGCAGTATTTT | CASSRDPRTSGTDTQYF
TRBJ2-3 | TRBV18 | . | TRBD2 | TGTGCCAGCTCACCGGGACTAGCGACAGATACGCAGTATTTT | CASSPGLATDTQYF